This T cell receptor (beta chain) comes out of a study of beta chain features in type 1 diabetes. The study, taken as a whole, reports: TCRB CDR3s from Type 1 diabetes patients were moderately but significantly shorter in all four CD4+ subsets.

Per germline, CDR1 SGHRS and CDR2 YFSETQ. V was clipped by 2 bases and J by 5 bases, with 13 bases between them. This CDR3 comprises 14 residues. Purity (above 95%) was reached by all sorted populations. Expressed TCRB transcripts got sequenced, as all isolated RNA was reverse transcribed. Sequenced by immunoSEQ multiplex PCR; TCRdb stores in-frame clones only, minus some. Here the sample spans 150,000 to 200,000 clones, roughly 59% being singletons. Details on this clone: Its antigen is unidentified.

This receptor was identified in a man in his thirties or forties with type 1 diabetes. Input material: naive CD4+ T cells from blood. The chain couples TRBV5-1 to TRBJ2-5; D gene uncertain. CDR3 loop: CASSLEGNGETQYF. The CDR3 nucleotides are TGCGCCAGCAGCTTAGAAGGGAATGGGGAGACCCAGTACTTC. Based on the CDR3 plus reference TRBV5-1 and TRBJ2-5, the full variable domain is KAGVTQTPRYLIKTRGQQVTLSCSPISGHRSVSWYQQTPGQGLQFLFEYFSETQRNKGNFPGRFSGRQFSNSRSEMNVSTLELGDSALYLCASSLEGNGETQYFGPGTRLLVL.